Reported below is one T cell receptor (beta chain). Germline V gene sequence: CDR1 MDHEN, CDR2 SYDVKM. This CDR3 is 15 amino acids long. Trimming removed 3 bases from V and 3 bases from J, with 14 bases in between. The entry originates in a study of blood T cell repertoires in COVID-19. Under the authors' procedure: For nucleated cells, counts were estimated from reference gene primer amplification. Repertoires were generated with immunoSEQ multiplex PCR, while TCRdb's copy carries only in-frame clones and drops some. That table furnishes V, J and clone size, whereas the DNA furnished D and trimming. The data hold 110,000 or so clones, with around 90% observed a single time.

The sequenced sample consisted of peripheral blood. The chain employs TRBV28 and TRBJ1-2; tentative D call: TRBD1 (6 bases). This TCR was recovered from a human donor in a cohort sampled during active COVID-19. In DNA form, the CDR3 reads TGTGCCAGCAGTTTCAGAGGGGGGGTTGACTATGGCTACACCTTC. The encoded protein is CASSFRGGVDYGYTF.